This T cell receptor beta chain was retrieved from a study of shared clonotypes between healthy human individuals. Only one count was recorded for this clone. What it binds is unknown. V shed 0 bases, J shed 1 base, and the junction held 4 bases outside the gene matches. The CDR3 has 16 amino acids. CDR1 and CDR2 (germline): SGHRS, YFSETQ. Study observations and caveats: Generation probabilities of non-shared clonotypes were lower (relative to those shared by all four donors).

Researchers ran the assay at a deep level. Replicate PCRs for sorted subsets used about 200 ng DNA; this equaled around 28,000 T cell genomes. The table came from immunoSEQ multiplex PCR; TCRdb's copy has only in-frame clones and leaves some out. This table holds some 2 million clones, approximately 95% found once. The chain employs TRBV5-1 and TRBJ2-5; 9 bases agree with TRBD1. This TCR was recovered from a man between 18 and 35 years old in good health. Material: naive CD4+ T cells sorted from blood. Subset specified: CD45RA+ positively selected. CDR3 protein: CASSLGDRDFQETQYF. The CDR3 bases are TGCGCCAGCAGCTTGGGGGACAGGGATTTCCAAGAGACCCAGTACTTC.